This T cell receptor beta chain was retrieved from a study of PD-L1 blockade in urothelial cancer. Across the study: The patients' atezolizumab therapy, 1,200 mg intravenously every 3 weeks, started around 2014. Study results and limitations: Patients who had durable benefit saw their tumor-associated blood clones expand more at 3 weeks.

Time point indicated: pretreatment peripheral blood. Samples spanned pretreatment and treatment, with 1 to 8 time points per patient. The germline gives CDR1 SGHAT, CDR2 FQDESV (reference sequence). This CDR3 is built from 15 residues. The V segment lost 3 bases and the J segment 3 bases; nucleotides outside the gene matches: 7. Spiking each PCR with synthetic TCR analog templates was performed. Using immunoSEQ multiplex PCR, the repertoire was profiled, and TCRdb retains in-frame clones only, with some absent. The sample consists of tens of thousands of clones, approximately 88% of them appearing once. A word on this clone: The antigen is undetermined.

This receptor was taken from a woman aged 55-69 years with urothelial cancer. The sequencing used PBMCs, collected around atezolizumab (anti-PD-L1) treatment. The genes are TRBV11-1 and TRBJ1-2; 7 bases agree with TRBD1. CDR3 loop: CASSFGTVDHYGYTF. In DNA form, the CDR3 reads TGTGCCAGCAGCTTCGGGACAGTAGATCACTATGGCTACACCTTC.